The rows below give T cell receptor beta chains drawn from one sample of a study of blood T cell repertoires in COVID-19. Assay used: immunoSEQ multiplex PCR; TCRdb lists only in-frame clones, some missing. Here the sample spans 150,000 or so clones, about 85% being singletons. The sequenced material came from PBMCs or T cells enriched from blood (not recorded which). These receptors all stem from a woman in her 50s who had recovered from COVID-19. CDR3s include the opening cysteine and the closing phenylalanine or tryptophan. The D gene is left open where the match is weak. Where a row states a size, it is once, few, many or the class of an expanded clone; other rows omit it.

CDR3 protein: CASSQAGYRGKLFF
CDR3 DNA: TGTGCCAGCAGCCAAGCCGGGTATAGAGGAAAACTGTTTTTT
clone size: -
V gene: TRBV3-1/TRBV3-2
D gene: -
J gene: TRBJ1-4

CDR3 protein: CASSADPGRTSGSGGEQFF
CDR3 DNA: TGTGCCAGCAGCGCCGACCCCGGGAGGACTAGCGGGTCTGGTGGGGAGCAGTTCTTC
clone size: -
V gene: TRBV9
D gene: TRBD2
J gene: TRBJ2-1

CDR3 protein: CASSPSGNTIYF
CDR3 DNA: TGTGCCAGCAGCCCATCTGGAAACACCATATATTTT
clone size: -
V gene: TRBV11-2
D gene: -
J gene: TRBJ1-3

CDR3 protein: CASSFGLQSRTDTQYF
CDR3 DNA: TGTGCCAGCAGTTTTGGACTGCAGAGTCGCACAGATACGCAGTATTTT
clone size: -
V gene: TRBV27
D gene: -
J gene: TRBJ2-3

CDR3 protein: CASSLTRGLATEAFF
CDR3 DNA: TGTGCCAGCAGTCTAACGCGGGGGTTGGCCACTGAAGCTTTCTTT
clone size: -
V gene: TRBV28
D gene: -
J gene: TRBJ1-1

CDR3 protein: CASSSTGFIAKNIQYF
CDR3 DNA: TGTGCCAGCAGTTCCACAGGGTTTATTGCCAAAAACATTCAGTACTTC
clone size: -
V gene: TRBV6-5
D gene: -
J gene: TRBJ2-4

CDR3 protein: CASSLHDRTTYEQYF
CDR3 DNA: TGTGCCAGCAGCCTTCATGACAGGACAACCTACGAGCAGTACTTC
clone size: -
V gene: TRBV7-2
D gene: -
J gene: TRBJ2-7

CDR3 protein: CASTTSGHNSPLHF
CDR3 DNA: TGTGCCAGTACCACCTCGGGACACAATTCACCCCTCCACTTT
clone size: -
V gene: TRBV19
D gene: -
J gene: TRBJ1-6

CDR3 protein: CASNQAGGGQETQYF
CDR3 DNA: TGTGCCAGCAATCAGGCGGGAGGAGGACAAGAGACCCAGTACTTC
clone size: -
V gene: TRBV28
D gene: TRBD2
J gene: TRBJ2-5

CDR3 protein: CASSTGGFGNSPLHF
CDR3 DNA: TGTGCCAGCAGCACAGGGGGCTTTGGTAATTCACCCCTCCACTTT
clone size: -
V gene: TRBV2
D gene: TRBD1
J gene: TRBJ1-6

CDR3 protein: CASSFDSSTNEKLFF
CDR3 DNA: TGTGCCAGCAGTTTTGACAGTTCAACTAATGAAAAACTGTTTTTT
clone size: few
V gene: TRBV28
D gene: -
J gene: TRBJ1-4

CDR3 protein: CASSLDRSYYGYTF
CDR3 DNA: TGTGCCAGCAGTCTGGACAGGTCCTACTATGGCTACACCTTC
clone size: -
V gene: TRBV7-2
D gene: TRBD1
J gene: TRBJ1-2

CDR3 protein: CASSPTEQASNYGYTF
CDR3 DNA: TGTGCCAGCTCACCGACCGAACAGGCCTCTAACTATGGCTACACCTTC
clone size: large
V gene: TRBV18
D gene: -
J gene: TRBJ1-2

CDR3 protein: CATLRGMGEKLFF
CDR3 DNA: TGTGCCACCCTCAGGGGAATGGGAGAAAAACTGTTTTTT
clone size: -
V gene: TRBV10-3
D gene: -
J gene: TRBJ1-4

CDR3 protein: CASSIDLGRVDTEAFF
CDR3 DNA: TGTGCCAGTAGTATAGATCTGGGGCGCGTCGACACTGAAGCTTTCTTT
clone size: -
V gene: TRBV19
D gene: -
J gene: TRBJ1-1

CDR3 protein: CASSLDRGSYNEQFF
CDR3 DNA: TGCGCCAGCAGCTTGGACAGGGGCTCCTACAATGAGCAGTTCTTC
clone size: -
V gene: TRBV5-1
D gene: TRBD1
J gene: TRBJ2-1

CDR3 protein: CASSPGQVYGYTF
CDR3 DNA: TGTGCCAGCTCACCAGGACAAGTATATGGCTACACCTTC
clone size: -
V gene: TRBV18
D gene: -
J gene: TRBJ1-2

CDR3 protein: CAIRLPGQGGNEQFF
CDR3 DNA: TGTGCCATCCGCTTACCGGGACAGGGGGGCAATGAGCAGTTCTTC
clone size: -
V gene: TRBV10-3
D gene: TRBD1
J gene: TRBJ2-1

CDR3 protein: CASSLDPTGHLLKNTEAFF
CDR3 DNA: TGCGCCAGCAGCTTGGACCCAACAGGGCATCTGCTAAAGAACACTGAAGCTTTCTTT
clone size: -
V gene: TRBV5-1
D gene: -
J gene: TRBJ1-1

CDR3 protein: CASSEGGGYGYTF
CDR3 DNA: TGTGCCAGCAGTGAAGGCGGAGGATATGGCTACACCTTC
clone size: -
V gene: TRBV2
D gene: -
J gene: TRBJ1-2

CDR3 protein: CASSLNGAGHRETQYF
CDR3 DNA: TGTGCCAGCAGCTTAAACGGAGCGGGACATAGGGAGACCCAGTACTTC
clone size: once
V gene: TRBV7-9
D gene: -
J gene: TRBJ2-5

CDR3 protein: CASSPLGGGVDTQYF
CDR3 DNA: TGTGCCAGCAGCCCCTTGGGCGGGGGTGTAGATACGCAGTATTTT
clone size: many
V gene: TRBV7-3
D gene: TRBD2
J gene: TRBJ2-3

CDR3 protein: CASSPGRPNSPLHF
CDR3 DNA: TGTGCCAGCTCACCGGGGAGACCTAATTCACCCCTCCACTTT
clone size: -
V gene: TRBV18
D gene: -
J gene: TRBJ1-6

CDR3 protein: CASSQDDNEQFF
CDR3 DNA: TGTGCCAGCAGCCAAGACGACAATGAGCAGTTCTTC
clone size: -
V gene: TRBV3-1/TRBV3-2
D gene: -
J gene: TRBJ2-1

CDR3 protein: CASSPPSGSNGELFF
CDR3 DNA: TGTGCCAGCTCACCACCTAGCGGGAGTAACGGGGAGCTGTTTTTT
clone size: -
V gene: TRBV18
D gene: TRBD2
J gene: TRBJ2-2

CDR3 protein: CASSFTGNPYEQYF
CDR3 DNA: TGTGCCAGCAGCTTCACAGGGAATCCCTACGAGCAGTACTTC
clone size: -
V gene: TRBV5-4
D gene: -
J gene: TRBJ2-7

CDR3 protein: CASSDRGWSDEQFF
CDR3 DNA: TGTGCCAGCAGTGACAGAGGCTGGAGCGATGAGCAGTTCTTC
clone size: once
V gene: TRBV6-4
D gene: -
J gene: TRBJ2-1

CDR3 protein: CASSVEISANYGYTF
CDR3 DNA: TGTGCCAGCAGCGTAGAAATATCAGCTAACTATGGCTACACCTTC
clone size: -
V gene: TRBV9
D gene: -
J gene: TRBJ1-2

CDR3 protein: CASSPGTGNNQPQHF
CDR3 DNA: TGTGCCAGCAGCCCGGGGACAGGGAACAATCAGCCCCAGCATTTT
clone size: -
V gene: TRBV9
D gene: TRBD1
J gene: TRBJ1-5

CDR3 protein: CSVEDRVPYNEQFF
CDR3 DNA: TGCAGCGTTGAGGACAGGGTCCCCTACAATGAGCAGTTCTTC
clone size: -
V gene: TRBV29-1
D gene: TRBD1
J gene: TRBJ2-1

CDR3 protein: CASSDSLSGGHEQYF
CDR3 DNA: TGTGCCAGCAGTGACTCGTTATCGGGGGGGCACGAGCAGTACTTC
clone size: -
V gene: TRBV6-4
D gene: TRBD2
J gene: TRBJ2-7

CDR3 protein: CSALFYRGPYGYTF
CDR3 DNA: TGCAGCGCCTTATTTTACAGGGGGCCCTATGGCTACACCTTC
clone size: -
V gene: TRBV29-1
D gene: TRBD1
J gene: TRBJ1-2

CDR3 protein: CASSSGQGWNTEAFF
CDR3 DNA: TGTGCCAGCAGCTCGGGACAGGGTTGGAACACTGAAGCTTTCTTT
clone size: -
V gene: TRBV6-5
D gene: TRBD1
J gene: TRBJ1-1

CDR3 protein: CASRPGRGVYSNQPQHF
CDR3 DNA: TGTGCCAGCCGCCCTGGCAGGGGTGTTTATAGCAATCAGCCCCAGCATTTT
clone size: few
V gene: TRBV19
D gene: -
J gene: TRBJ1-5

CDR3 protein: CASSAGYEQYF
CDR3 DNA: TGTGCCAGCAGCGCCGGTTACGAGCAGTACTTC
clone size: -
V gene: TRBV9
D gene: -
J gene: TRBJ2-7

CDR3 protein: CASSRDRGPDQPQHF
CDR3 DNA: TGCGCCAGCAGCCGGGACAGGGGGCCCGATCAGCCCCAGCATTTT
clone size: once
V gene: TRBV5-1
D gene: TRBD1
J gene: TRBJ1-5

CDR3 protein: CASSRTSGTSSYEQYF
CDR3 DNA: TGTGCCAGCAGCCGGACTAGCGGGACGAGCTCCTACGAGCAGTACTTC
clone size: -
V gene: TRBV4-2
D gene: TRBD2
J gene: TRBJ2-7

CDR3 protein: CASSRGLAEYNEQFF
CDR3 DNA: TGTGCCAGTAGTAGGGGACTAGCGGAGTACAATGAGCAGTTCTTC
clone size: -
V gene: TRBV19
D gene: TRBD2
J gene: TRBJ2-1

CDR3 protein: CASSPGTDSVAFF
CDR3 DNA: TGTGCCAGCAGCCCGGGGACTGACTCCGTGGCTTTCTTT
clone size: -
V gene: TRBV7-2
D gene: -
J gene: TRBJ1-1

CDR3 protein: CASSDRAGRTDTQYF
CDR3 DNA: TGTGCCAGCAGTGATCGAGCGGGGCGCACAGATACGCAGTATTTT
clone size: -
V gene: TRBV6-1
D gene: TRBD2
J gene: TRBJ2-3

CDR3 protein: CASSLGGISGSYEQFF
CDR3 DNA: TGTGCCAGCAGCTTAGGAGGCATTAGCGGGAGTTATGAGCAGTTCTTC
clone size: -
V gene: TRBV7-2
D gene: TRBD2
J gene: TRBJ2-1

CDR3 protein: CSVEPSGRGQGIQYF
CDR3 DNA: TGCAGCGTTGAGCCTAGCGGGAGAGGTCAGGGCATTCAGTACTTC
clone size: once
V gene: TRBV29-1
D gene: TRBD2
J gene: TRBJ2-4

CDR3 protein: CASSPFGQGSWEQYF
CDR3 DNA: TGTGCCAGCAGCCCCTTTGGACAGGGATCGTGGGAGCAGTACTTC
clone size: -
V gene: TRBV11-3
D gene: TRBD1
J gene: TRBJ2-7

CDR3 protein: CASGTSGSYEQYF
CDR3 DNA: TGTGCCAGTGGAACTAGCGGGAGTTACGAGCAGTACTTC
clone size: once
V gene: TRBV3-1/TRBV3-2
D gene: TRBD2
J gene: TRBJ2-7

CDR3 protein: CASSYQLAGKETQYF
CDR3 DNA: TGTGCCAGCAGTTATCAGTTAGCGGGTAAAGAGACCCAGTACTTC
clone size: -
V gene: TRBV6-5
D gene: TRBD2
J gene: TRBJ2-5

CDR3 protein: CASSEGLVQETQYF
CDR3 DNA: TGTGCCAGCAGTGAAGGACTTGTCCAAGAGACCCAGTACTTC
clone size: -
V gene: TRBV2
D gene: -
J gene: TRBJ2-5

CDR3 protein: CASSPSGTATYGYTF
CDR3 DNA: TGTGCCAGCAGCCCTTCCGGGACAGCAACCTATGGCTACACCTTC
clone size: -
V gene: TRBV7-9
D gene: TRBD1
J gene: TRBJ1-2

CDR3 protein: CASSEIFGGEQYF
CDR3 DNA: TGCGCCAGCAGCGAGATTTTCGGGGGCGAGCAGTACTTC
clone size: once
V gene: TRBV5-1
D gene: -
J gene: TRBJ2-7

CDR3 protein: CASSQGSLTSEQYF
CDR3 DNA: TGTGCCAGTAGTCAGGGGTCTCTTACGAGTGAGCAGTACTTC
clone size: -
V gene: TRBV19
D gene: -
J gene: TRBJ2-7

CDR3 protein: CASSEGLAGIETQYF
CDR3 DNA: TGCGCCAGCAGCGAGGGACTAGCGGGAATCGAGACCCAGTACTTC
clone size: -
V gene: TRBV5-1
D gene: TRBD2
J gene: TRBJ2-5